This TCR beta chain was sequenced for a study of cytomegalovirus exposure and HLA in healthy donors. Germline V lookup: CDR1 LNHDA, CDR2 SQIVND (reference sequence). The CDR3 has 16 residues. The ends lost 5 bases at V and 8 bases at J; junction bases unmatched: 13. PCR employed 60 Vbeta and 13 Jbeta primers. Profiled with immunoSEQ multiplex PCR; TCRdb holds only in-frame clones, not every one. The repertoire includes some 120,000 clones, 79% of them detected once, and 2% to 2.5% sits in the top ten. The origin of this receptor is a man aged 18-30 years in good health and CMV-seronegative. Sequenced sample: PBMCs. This chain uses TRBV19 with TRBJ2-1, with 9 bases identical to TRBD2. As DNA, the CDR3 is TGTGCCAGTAGTGCCGGGTTAGCGGGAGCCCCGTATGAGCAGTTCTTC. The encoded protein is CASSAGLAGAPYEQFF.